The next 30 T cell receptor beta chains were all read from a single sample in a study of tumor and adjacent non-tumor tissue in lung cancer. The library came from three nested PCR rounds adapted from ARM-PCR protocols. TCRdb independently ran MiXCR on the multiplex PCR reads; one entry per CDR3 protein. Of 100,000 or so distinct CDR3 sequences detected, 75% to 85% appear once; the ten largest clones hold about 30%. The template was RNA from unsorted bulk tissue. The normal lung tissue was taken more than 3 cm from the tumor edge. Sample: distant non-tumor lung tissue. These receptors came from a man aged 60-69 years with small cell lung cancer.

The J gene is TRBJ2-5, the V gene TRBV5-6, with D maybe TRBD1 (6 bases). Germline CDR1 is SGHDT and CDR2 is YYEEEE. The V gene lost 4 bases and the J gene lost 5 bases, with 21 bases spanning the gap. The CDR3 runs to 16 residues. The CDR3 reads CASSRVNGQLHETQYF. In DNA form, the CDR3 reads TGTGCCAGCAGCAGAGTCAATGGACAGCTCCACGAGACCCAGTACTTC.

Concerning this clonotype: Its ends do not fully match the called genes, so a read error is possible. The V and J genes are TRBV12-3 or TRBV12-4 and TRBJ2-7; the D gene is possibly TRBD2 (5 bases). This CDR3 comprises 15 residues. The CDR3 coding sequence is TGTGCCGGCAGTTCGCCCCTTCGCGGGTCCCACGTGCAGTACTTC. Translated: CAGSSPLRGSHVQYF.

Points on this clonotype: Given the absence of the conserved phenylalanine or tryptophan at the CDR3 end, a read error is likely. The chain has TRBV7-9 and TRBJ1-6; D is unresolved. This CDR3 comprises 14 residues. Germline CDR1 SEHNR, CDR2 FQNEAQ (reference sequence). V was shortened by 4 bases and J by 0 bases, with 4 bases between the two germline ends. The CDR3 DNA sequence: TGTGCCAGCAGCTCCGACTCCTATAATTCACCCCTCCACTGT. Protein: CASSSDSYNSPLHC.

Notes on this clonotype: The junction and the germline gene differ at one end; a read error may be behind it. The chain employs TRBV7-9 and TRBJ1-5, with D uncertain. The germline V gene encodes CDR1 SEHNR and CDR2 FQNEAQ (reference sequence). The CDR3 totals 14 residues. Here the CDR3 reads CAISSPRVGQPQHF. The CDR3 coding sequence is TGTGCCATCAGCTCGCCACGGGTGGGGCAGCCCCAGCATTTT.

Details on this clonotype: One end of the junction varies from germline; a read error may be responsible. This chain links TRBV6-5 with TRBJ2-5; weak D call: TRBD2 (6 bases). CDR1 MNHEY and CDR2 SVGAGI come from the germline V gene. The CDR3 runs 15 residues. Written as DNA, the CDR3 is TGTGCCAGCAGTTACTCGGGGGGTTTGGAAGATACCCATTACTTC. This codes for CASSYSGGLEDTHYF.

For this clonotype: A read error is likely, as this CDR3 ends without the conserved phenylalanine or tryptophan. The rearrangement links TRBV11-2 to TRBJ2-7; 12 nucleotides line up with TRBD2. Trimming cost V 6 bases and J 3 bases; bases outside gene matches: 18. The CDR3 runs 19 residues. Germline V gene lookup returns CDR1 SGHAT and CDR2 FQNNGV. The CDR3 DNA is TGTGCCAGCAGATTTAGGGCTAGCGGGAGGGCGAACCTTTACTACGAGCAGTACATC. Translated: CASRFRASGRANLYYEQYI.

The chain uses TRBV6-5 and TRBJ2-2, with unresolved D. V gave up 2 bases and J gave up 3 bases, with 10 bases separating them. Germline V gene sequence: CDR1 MNHEY, CDR2 SVGAGI. The CDR3 is made up of 15 amino acids. CDR3 loop: CASSYRAAYTGELFF. The CDR3 DNA sequence: TGTGCCAGCAGTTACCGGGCAGCCTACACCGGGGAGCTGTTTTTT.

On this clonotype itself: This may be a read error, as it is one base from a much larger clone. The rearrangement links TRBV7-9 to TRBJ2-1; the D gene is possibly TRBD1 (6 bases). The ends were cut back, 3 bases at V and 4 bases at J, with 16 bases in the middle. This CDR3 comprises 16 residues. CDR1 and CDR2 from the germline V gene are SEHNR and FQNEAQ (reference sequence). This chain's CDR3 is CASSLPLGHRYNEQFF. The CDR3 DNA is TGTGCCAGCAGCTTGCCCCTGGGACACCGTTACAATGAGCAGTTCTTC.

Comment on this clonotype: This may be a read error, as it is one base from a much larger clone. Here the CDR3 DNA reads TGTGCCAGCGGTGAGCCGGGGGCAGGGACCCAGTACTTC. Its protein is CASGEPGAGTQYF. The gene calls are TRBV25-1 and TRBJ2-5; D assignment may be TRBD1 or TRBD2 (6 bases each). The CDR3 sequence is 13 residues long. The germline V gene encodes CDR1 MGHDK and CDR2 SYGVNS.

This clonotype was detected ten times or more. The chain is built from TRBV11-2 and TRBJ2-3; TRBD2 agrees at 13 bases. CDR3 length: 15 amino acids. Per the germline V gene, CDR1 is SGHAT and CDR2 is FQNNGV. V lost 5 bases and J lost 5; bases outside the gene matches: 4. The DNA for the CDR3 is TGTGCCAGCAGCACTAGCGGGAGGGCCATAGATACGCAGTATTTT. As protein: CASSTSGRAIDTQYF. Together with reference TRBV11-2 and TRBJ2-3, the CDR3 gives the full variable domain: EAGVAQSPRYKIIEKRQSVAFWCNPISGHATLYWYQQILGQGPKLLIQFQNNGVVDDSQLPKDRFSAERLKGVDSTLKIQPAKLEDSAVYLCASSTSGRAIDTQYFGPGTRLTVL.

Concerning this clonotype: Because the CDR3 is missing its conserved closing phenylalanine or tryptophan, this is likely a read error. V is TRBV30 and J is TRBJ2-2; D is unresolved. Germline values: CDR1 GTSNPN, CDR2 SVGIG (reference sequence). The V and J ends lost 4 bases and 2 bases respectively, with 11 bases between them. This CDR3 region has 14 residues. In DNA, the CDR3 is TGTGCCTGGAATGTTGGCACCAACACCGGGGAGCTGTTTTCT. Protein product: CAWNVGTNTGELFS.

The chain joins TRBV13 to TRBJ1-6; D call uncertain. V was clipped by 4 bases and J by 0 bases, with 13 bases between them. The CDR3 consists of 17 residues. CDR1 is PRHDT, CDR2 FYEKMQ, per germline (reference sequence). The CDR3 spells CASSYNDGNSYNSPLHF. The CDR3 DNA reads TGTGCCAGCAGCTATAACGACGGAAACTCCTATAATTCACCCCTCCACTTT.

As concerns this clonotype: A read error is likely, as this CDR3 ends without the conserved phenylalanine or tryptophan. The J gene is TRBJ2-7, the V gene TRBV6-5; D may be TRBD1 (6 bases). The V end lost 2 bases, the J end lost 0 bases, and 32 bases lay between the germline ends. This CDR3 contains 22 residues. Germline lookup yields CDR1 MNHEY and CDR2 SVGAGI. The CDR3 sequence: CASSYPQTPPSRRDISSYEQYA. The CDR3 DNA is TGTGCCAGCAGTTACCCCCAAACCCCCCCCTCTCGAAGGGACATCAGCTCCTACGAGCAGTACGCC.

This clonotype appeared a few times. The chain links TRBV24-1 to TRBJ1-1; no definite D call. Germline-derived CDR1 and CDR2 are KGHDR and SFDVKD. The CDR3 covers 14 residues. Trimming cost V 2 bases and J 7 bases, with 13 bases left between them. In DNA form, the CDR3 reads TGTGCCACCAGTGATTCCGGGAGACTACATGAAGCTTTCTTT. It yields the protein CATSDSGRLHEAFF.

Concerning this clonotype itself: At one end, the junction sequence differs from germline, possibly due to a read error. The chain carries TRBV11-1 and TRBJ1-1; no reliable D call. The CDR3 is made up of 15 amino acids. Germline assignment: CDR1 SGHAT and CDR2 FQDESV (reference sequence). This chain's CDR3 is CASSLGHLMNTKAFF. DNA of the CDR3: TGTGCCAGTAGCTTAGGGCACCTCATGAACACTAAAGCTTTCTTT.

Comment on this clonotype: It is likely a read error, because the conserved phenylalanine at the end of the CDR3 is missing. The rearrangement joins TRBV29-1 to TRBJ2-1, with 7 bases fitting TRBD1. CDR3 length: 13 residues. Germline values: CDR1 SQVTM, CDR2 ANQGSEA. The CDR3, as DNA: TGCAGCGTAGGCCGGGACAGATACAATGGGCAGTTCATC. Its translation: CSVGRDRYNGQFI.

The chain joins TRBV6-5 to TRBJ2-7, with TRBD1 matching 7 bases. CDR1 and CDR2 (germline): MNHEY, SVGAGI. V lost 0 bases to trimming and J lost 1 base; unmatched junction nucleotides: 3. This CDR3 is built from 15 residues. This CDR3 reads CASSYSGDSSYEQYF. The DNA for the CDR3 is TGTGCCAGCAGTTACTCAGGGGACAGTTCCTACGAGCAGTACTTC.

This chain joins TRBV5-1 and TRBJ2-1; TRBD2 might be the D (5 bases). The CDR3 covers 16 residues. Germline CDR1 is SGHRS and CDR2 is YFSETQ. V was clipped by 2 bases and J by 1 base, with 13 bases between them. For the CDR3, the DNA is TGCGCCAGCAGCTTTCTCCAGCGGACGTCCTACAATGAGCAGTTCTTC. It is translated as CASSFLQRTSYNEQFF. The whole variable domain, filled in from reference TRBV5-1 and TRBJ2-1, reads KAGVTQTPRYLIKTRGQQVTLSCSPISGHRSVSWYQQTPGQGLQFLFEYFSETQRNKGNFPGRFSGRQFSNSRSEMNVSTLELGDSALYLCASSFLQRTSYNEQFFGPGTRLTVL.

A note on this clonotype: The CDR3 does not end in the conserved phenylalanine or tryptophan, so this is likely a read error. V gene TRBV6-5 combines with J gene TRBJ1-2; unclear D gene. With 8 bases removed from V and 4 bases from J, the gap between germline ends came to 17 bases. The CDR3 sequence is 14 residues long. Germline V gene sequence: CDR1 MNHEY, CDR2 SVGAGI. CDR3 amino acids: CASADSSRFYGYTS. CDR3 DNA sequence: TGTGCCAGCGCCGACTCTTCCCGGTTCTATGGCTACACCTCC.

With respect to this clonotype: Mismatch with germline at one junction end may stem from a read error. This chain joins TRBV28 and TRBJ2-7; D ambiguous. The CDR3 is 16 amino acids. CDR1 MDHEN and CDR2 SYDVKM come from the germline V gene. This CDR3 reads CTSSWVGQIYSYEQYF. CDR3 in DNA: TGTACCAGCAGCTGGGTAGGGCAGATCTACTCCTACGAGCAGTACTTC.

In its sample, this clonotype was seen once. An end of the junction does not agree with germline; a read error may underlie this. The chain employs TRBV30 and TRBJ2-1; maybe TRBD2 (6 bases). CDR3 length equals 14 residues. Germline CDR1 GTSNPN, CDR2 SVGIG (reference sequence). CDR3 in DNA: TGTGCCTGGAGTACTAGCACGTTTGGGAATGAGCAATTCTTC. Translated: CAWSTSTFGNEQFF.

This clonotype was seen ten or more times. V is TRBV6-1 and J is TRBJ2-2; 12 bases agree with TRBD1. The CDR3 is 14 amino acids. V dropped 6 bases and J dropped 5; count of bases not matched to a gene: 1. Per the germline V gene, CDR1 is MNHNS and CDR2 is SASEGT. CDR3 loop: CASRGQGATGELFF. Written as DNA, the CDR3 is TGTGCCAGCAGGGGACAGGGGGCTACCGGGGAGCTGTTTTTT.

This clonotype was observed once. This may be a read error, as it is one base from a much larger clone. The chain has TRBV20-1 and TRBJ1-5; D not resolved. Germline V gene lookup returns CDR1 DFQATT and CDR2 SNEGSKA (reference sequence). CDR3 length: 12 amino acids. Written as DNA, the CDR3 is TGCAGTGCCGGAGAGCACAATCAGCCCCAGAATTTT. It is translated as CSAGEHNQPQNF.

Turning to this clonotype: A read error may account for a junction end that differs from germline. The chain couples TRBV12-3 or TRBV12-4 to TRBJ1-1, with D perhaps matching TRBD1 (5 bases). The CDR3 spans 14 residues. This CDR3 is CASSLGAGYTGAFF. The CDR3 region has the DNA TGTGCCAGTAGTTTAGGGGCAGGGTACACTGGAGCTTTCTTT.

Note on this clonotype: The junction and the germline gene differ at one end; a read error may be behind it. The rearrangement uses TRBV20-1 and TRBJ2-5; no reliable D call. This CDR3 has 13 residues. Germline V gene sequence: CDR1 DFQATT, CDR2 SNEGSKA (reference sequence). The CDR3 here is CSARDPMSETLYF. CDR3 sequence (DNA): TGCAGTGCTAGAGATCCGATGTCGGAGACCCTGTACTTC.

Worth noting for this clonotype: A read error may account for a junction end that differs from germline. This rearrangement joins TRBV11-3 to TRBJ2-3; maybe TRBD1 (5 bases). Germline V gene sequence: CDR1 SGHNT, CDR2 YENEEA. The CDR3 runs to 12 residues. This CDR3 is CASSHPQGTQYF. Written as DNA, the CDR3 is TGTGCCAGCAGCCACCCCCAGGGTACGCAATATTTT.

On this clonotype: A clone one base away is much larger, so this may be a read error. The chain is built from TRBV5-1 and TRBJ1-1, with D unresolved. The CDR3 runs to 16 residues. CDR1 and CDR2 from the germline V gene are SGHRS and YFSETQ. CDR3 in amino acids: CTSSLEPWGMNTEAFF. The CDR3 nucleotides read TGCACCAGCAGCTTGGAACCTTGGGGTATGAACACTGAAGCTTTCTTT.

The chain has TRBV11-2 and TRBJ2-1, with D tentatively TRBD1 or TRBD2 (5 bases each). Germline V lookup: CDR1 SGHAT, CDR2 FQNNGV. The CDR3 consists of 14 residues. CDR3 in DNA: TGTGTAGGCAAGAAGCGGCAGGGCGACAATGAGCAGTTCTTC. Translating gives CVGKKRQGDNEQFF. Combining the CDR3 with reference TRBV11-2 and TRBJ2-1 gives the whole variable domain EAGVAQSPRYKIIEKRQSVAFWCNPISGHATLYWYQQILGQGPKLLIQFQNNGVVDDSQLPKDRFSAERLKGVDSTLKIQPAKLEDSAVYLCVGKKRQGDNEQFFGPGTRLTVL.

About this clonotype itself: Because it lacks the conserved phenylalanine or tryptophan at the end, this CDR3 is likely a read error. The chain carries TRBV6-2 or TRBV6-3 and TRBJ2-1; no definite D call. The CDR3 covers 13 residues. CDR1 is MNHEY and CDR2 is SVGEGT in the germline V gene. In DNA, the CDR3 is TGTGCTAACAGTACCGGTCCTAACAATGAGCAGTTCTTA. As protein: CANSTGPNNEQFL.

Notes on this clonotype: A read error may account for a junction end that differs from germline. This chain links TRBV29-1 with TRBJ1-2, with D perhaps TRBD1 (5 bases). The CDR3 covers 12 residues. Germline values: CDR1 SQVTM, CDR2 ANQGSEA. The CDR3 is CSARDCNCGCTF. Here the CDR3 DNA reads TGCAGCGCCAGGGACTGCAACTGTGGCTGCACCTTC.